The next 5 T cell receptor beta chains were all read from a single sample in a study of CD8 T cells in ankylosing spondylitis. TCRdb used MiXCR to reprocess the 5' RACE reads, holding one entry per CDR3 protein. The sample lists fewer than 250,000 distinct CDR3 sequences, 8% to 11% seen once, with 21% in the top ten. Input material: blood, either unsorted or a sorted T cell fraction (not recorded which). Receptors were obtained from a male donor with ankylosing spondylitis or in good health (not recorded which).

This clonotype was seen more than once but under ten times. The V gene is TRBV20-1, the J gene TRBJ2-7; 8 nucleotides line up with TRBD2. CDR1 is DFQATT and CDR2 is SNEGSKA in the germline V gene (reference sequence). CDR3 size: 14 residues. The V segment lost 5 bases and the J segment 2 bases; nucleotides outside the gene matches: 8. CDR3 sequence: CSAGVTGGAYEQYF. Written as DNA, the CDR3 is TGCAGTGCTGGAGTAACGGGAGGGGCCTACGAGCAGTACTTC.

This clonotype was counted many times. Written as DNA, the CDR3 is TGCAGTGCTAGAGATATAGGCCCCCTACCCCAAGAGACCCAGTACTTC. It translates to CSARDIGPLPQETQYF. This chain links TRBV20-1 with TRBJ2-5; D unclear. CDR1 is DFQATT, CDR2 SNEGSKA, per germline (reference sequence). This CDR3 is built from 16 residues. V was clipped by 0 bases and J by 1 base, with 15 bases between them.

This clonotype showed up many times. V usage is TRBV10-3 and J usage is TRBJ2-1; no firm D call. There are 12 residues in the CDR3. Germline loops: CDR1 ENHRY, CDR2 SYGVKD. V gave up 6 bases and J gave up 4 bases, with 7 bases separating them. DNA of the CDR3: TGTGCCATCAGGGCTGAGTACAATGAGCAGTTCTTC. Protein: CAIRAEYNEQFF.

In its sample, this clonotype was seen many times. The rearrangement joins TRBV28 to TRBJ2-5; D unresolved. There are 13 residues in the CDR3. Germline CDR1 is MDHEN and CDR2 is SYDVKM. The ends were cut back, 6 bases at V and 5 bases at J, with 13 bases in the middle. Here the CDR3 reads CASREGRLETQYF. The CDR3, as DNA: TGTGCCAGCAGAGAAGGACGGTTGGAGACCCAGTACTTC.

This clonotype was observed a few times. Written as DNA, the CDR3 is TGTGCCAGCAGCCTATCGACAGGGCCCTACGAGCAGTACTTC. It yields the protein CASSLSTGPYEQYF. This sequence joins TRBV3-1 and TRBJ2-7; TRBD1 aligns across 7 bases. CDR1 and CDR2 (germline): LGHDT, YNNKEL (reference sequence). The V and J ends lost 4 bases and 2 bases, in that order; junction bases with no gene match: 5. The CDR3 spans 14 residues.